The next 31 T cell receptor beta chains were all read from a single sample in a study of T cells in women clearing cervical HPV infection. The method was immunoSEQ multiplex PCR; TCRdb's version includes in-frame clones alone and lacks a portion of them. The listing records about 26,000 clones. The sequenced sample consisted of blood buffy coat. The origin of the receptors is a woman between 18 and 70 years old with a cervical HPV16 infection that either progressed to CIN3+ or cleared (not recorded which).

In regard to this clone: The CDR3 goes on 3 residues after the read ends, and that part is filled in from the germline J gene. The chain recombines TRBV29-1 with TRBJ1-6, with D maybe TRBD1 (5 bases). Germline V lookup: CDR1 SQVTM, CDR2 ANQGSEA. The CDR3 is 13 residues long. V shed 7 bases and J shed 7 bases, with 14 bases lying between them. The sequenced CDR3 bases are TGCAGCGCTAAAGACGGGGGAAATTCACCC. The encoded protein is CSAKDGGNSP. The CDR3, in full, reads CSAKDGGNSPLHF.

On this clone: The read comes to an end 3 residues before the CDR3 does, leaving the germline J gene to fill in the end. The chain links TRBV7-2 to TRBJ2-7; maybe TRBD1 (5 bases). The V end was cut by 5 bases, the J end by 3 bases, with 8 bases between. This CDR3 spans 12 amino acids. CDR1 is SGHTA and CDR2 is FQGNSA in the germline V gene. The CDR3 is CASSPGHYEQYF. The part of the CDR3 DNA that was read is TGTGCCAGCAGCCCCGGACACTACGAG.

Regarding this clone: The read gets to within 3 residues of the CDR3 end, and the germline J gene fills in the rest. The chain is built from TRBV18 and TRBJ2-7, with 7 bases that match TRBD1. CDR1 and CDR2 from the germline V gene are KGHSH and LQKENI. This CDR3 contains 13 residues. The V and J ends lost 3 bases and 6 bases, in that order; junction bases with no gene match: 5. Partial CDR3 DNA: TGTGCCAGCTCACCGGCGACAGGGACCGAG. Its protein product is CASSPATGTE. The entire CDR3 reads CASSPATGTEQYF. Looking up the rest from reference TRBV18 and TRBJ2-7 gives the full variable domain: NAGVMQNPRHLVRRRGQEARLRCSPMKGHSHVYWYRQLPEEGLKFMVYLQKENIIDESGMPKERFSAEFPKEGPSILRIQQVVRGDSAAYFCASSPATGTEQYFGPGTRLTVT.

About this clone itself: From the germline J gene comes the end of the CDR3, since the read stops 3 residues before it. Distinct nucleotide sequences in the sample also encode this CDR3. This chain uses TRBV20-1 with TRBJ2-7, with D unresolved. The CDR3 is made up of 12 amino acids. Trimming stripped 3 bases from V and 0 bases from J, with 6 bases between. Germline CDR1 reads DFQATT; CDR2 reads SNEGSKA (reference sequence). CDR3 region: CSASTASYEQYF. Incomplete CDR3 DNA: TGCAGTGCTAGCACAGCCTCCTACGAG.

For this clone: The read ends 3 residues before the CDR3 terminus; that terminus is restored from the germline J gene. The chain recombines TRBV7-3 with TRBJ1-4, with TRBD1 matching over 8 bases. The CDR3 consists of 15 residues. CDR1 SGHTA and CDR2 FQGTGA come from the germline V gene. The DNA read from the CDR3 is TGTGCCAGCAGTCAGACAGGGGCAAATCATTCACCA. Translation: CASSQTGANHSP. The CDR3, in full, reads CASSQTGANHSPLFF.

On this clone: The CDR3 extends 3 residues past the end of the read, so its final part is completed from the germline J gene. The V gene is TRBV19, the J gene TRBJ1-2, with D possibly TRBD1 on 6 matching bases. The CDR3 totals 16 residues. The ends were cut back, 5 bases at V and 6 bases at J, with 22 bases in the middle. From germline, CDR1 is LNHDA and CDR2 SQIVND (reference sequence). The CDR3 reads CASSPLPGGHLDGYTF. CDR3 DNA (partial): TGTGCCAGTAGTCCTCTCCCTGGGGGACACCTAGATGGC.

For this clone: The read ends 3 residues early relative to the CDR3; the germline J gene fills the gap. V is TRBV30 and J is TRBJ2-4; either TRBD1 or TRBD2 may supply D (5 bases each). CDR1 and CDR2 (germline): GTSNPN, SVGIG (reference sequence). CDR3 length: 13 amino acids. The sequenced part of the CDR3 DNA is TGTGCCTGGAGTGTACTGGCCCCAGGGAGT. It encodes CAWSVLAPGS. The full-length CDR3 reads as CAWSVLAPGSQYF.

In regard to this clone: The read stops 3 residues short of the end of the CDR3; the missing end is completed from the germline J gene. V gene TRBV9 combines with J gene TRBJ2-1; 12 positions match TRBD2. V shed 4 bases, J shed 5 bases, and the junction held 10 bases outside the gene matches. The CDR3 is 17 residues long. CDR1 SGDLS and CDR2 YYNGEE come from the germline V gene. This chain's CDR3 is CASSPRWTSGTNNEQFF. The CDR3 bases that were read are TGTGCCAGCAGCCCGCGCTGGACTAGCGGGACTAACAATGAG.

As concerns this clone: The read comes to an end 3 residues before the CDR3 does, leaving the germline J gene to fill in the end. The genes are TRBV20-1 and TRBJ2-5; 9 bases agree with TRBD1. The CDR3 extends over 13 amino acids. The V gene's germline CDR1 is DFQATT and CDR2 SNEGSKA (reference sequence). The J segment lost 4 bases and the V segment lost 4 bases, leaving 4 bases of the junction unmatched. CDR3 bases read: TGCAGTGCTACGACAGGGGGAGGAGAGACC. Protein: CSATTGGGET. In full, the CDR3 is CSATTGGGETQYF.

Worth noting for this clone: The read ends 3 residues before the CDR3 terminus; that terminus is restored from the germline J gene. The gene calls are TRBV12-3 or TRBV12-4 and TRBJ2-7; D perhaps matches TRBD2 (6 bases). This CDR3 is 13 amino acids long. V was shortened by 3 bases and J by 3 bases, with 9 bases between the two germline ends. CDR3 DNA, as far as it was read: TGTGCCAGCAGTTTGAGGCGGGGCTACGAG. This encodes CASSLRRGYE. The entire CDR3 reads CASSLRRGYEQYF.

CDR3 protein: CASSVEEGAHTGELFF. Incomplete CDR3 DNA: TGTGCCAGCAGCGTAGAGGAGGGGGCGCACACCGGGGAG. This chain joins TRBV9 and TRBJ2-2, with D possibly being TRBD1 (7 bases). The read gets to within 3 residues of the CDR3 end, and the germline J gene fills in the rest. V was pared by 0 bases and J by 3 bases, with 12 bases between. Looked up from germline, CDR1 is SGDLS and CDR2 is YYNGEE. The CDR3 length is 16 residues.

On this clone itself: Read data end 3 residues before the CDR3 end; the end is taken from the germline J gene. The chain has TRBV20-1 and TRBJ1-5, with 8 bases matching TRBD1. The CDR3 has 16 residues. Germline V gene data show CDR1 as DFQATT and CDR2 as SNEGSKA (reference sequence). J lost 5 bases, V lost 2 bases, and 11 bases had no gene match. The DNA read from the CDR3 is TGCAGTGCTAGACGCCTTCAGGGGGCCGAAGATCAGCCC. It codes for CSARRLQGAEDQP. The entire CDR3 is CSARRLQGAEDQPQHF.

With regard to this clone: The CDR3 extends 3 residues past the end of the read, so its final part is completed from the germline J gene. The V and J genes are TRBV12-3 or TRBV12-4 and TRBJ2-7, with D unresolved. The CDR3 covers 13 residues. The V and J ends lost 3 bases and 0 bases respectively, with 6 bases between them. CDR3 DNA (partial): TGTGCCAGCAGTTTGACAAACTCCTACGAG. Amino acid sequence: CASSLTNSYE. The entire CDR3 reads CASSLTNSYEQYF.

As for this clone: Read data end 3 residues before the CDR3 end; the end is taken from the germline J gene. V and J are TRBV6-1 and TRBJ2-2; 7 nucleotides align to TRBD2. This CDR3 has 13 residues. Germline-derived CDR1 and CDR2 are MNHNS and SASEGT. The sequenced part of the CDR3 DNA is TGTGCCAGCAGTGGCCGGGACTACGAAAAG. Residues: CASSGRDYEK. The CDR3 in its entirety is CASSGRDYEKLFF.

Turning to this clone: The read falls 3 residues short of the CDR3 end, and the missing part is taken from the germline J gene. The rearrangement links TRBV14 to TRBJ2-7, with 9 nucleotides matching TRBD1. The CDR3 spans 16 residues. The trim removed 4 bases at V and 3 bases at J, leaving 10 bases unmatched. From germline, CDR1 is SGHDN and CDR2 FVKESK. The CDR3 DNA, read in part, is TGTGCCAGCAGCCCTACCCGAGGACAGGGGTACTACGAG. Translating it yields CASSPTRGQGYYE. The whole CDR3 protein is CASSPTRGQGYYEQYF.

Concerning this clone: The read falls 3 residues short of the CDR3 end, and the missing part is taken from the germline J gene. The chain joins TRBV4-2 to TRBJ1-2; 9 positions agree with TRBD1. Germline V gives CDR1 LGHNA, CDR2 YNFKEQ. V lost 0 bases, J lost 0 bases, and 5 bases stayed unmatched. The CDR3 loop spans 17 amino acids. Incomplete CDR3 DNA: TGTGCCAGCAGCCAAGATGGGACAGGGTCTCCTAACTATGGC. Translating gives CASSQDGTGSPNYG. The whole CDR3 protein is CASSQDGTGSPNYGYTF.

The chain's CDR3 is CAWRRGSYEQYF. The sequenced part of the CDR3 DNA is TGTGCCTGGAGGAGGGGGTCCTACGAG. The rearrangement uses TRBV30 and TRBJ2-7, with a weak D call TRBD1 (6 bases). The read finishes 3 residues shy of the CDR3 end, and the germline J gene is used to complete it. CDR1 and CDR2 from the germline V gene are GTSNPN and SVGIG (reference sequence). The CDR3 runs to 12 residues. Trimming cost V 3 bases and J 1 base, with 7 bases left between them.

Details on this clone: Coverage ceases 3 residues before the CDR3 finishes, and the germline J gene fills in the end. The chain couples TRBV5-4 to TRBJ1-1, with TRBD1 matching 8 bases. In germline, CDR1 is SGHNT, CDR2 YYREEE (reference sequence). V lost 1 base, J lost 4 bases, and 6 bases stayed unmatched. The CDR3 totals 15 residues. The DNA read from the CDR3 is TGTGCCAGCAGCTTGTCCCCCAGGGGGCTCACTGAA. It specifies CASSLSPRGLTE. In full, the CDR3 is CASSLSPRGLTEAFF.

Of note for this clone: The read terminates 3 residues before the CDR3 end, so the remaining end is supplied by the germline J gene. This specimen includes other DNA sequences encoding the same CDR3. The chain couples TRBV19 to TRBJ1-3; 7 bases agree with TRBD1. The CDR3 length is 17 residues. After removal of 7 bases from V and 0 bases from J, the junction contained 12 bases not matched to a gene. Germline V gives CDR1 LNHDA, CDR2 SQIVND (reference sequence). The CDR3 here is CASTERDSYYSGNTIYF. The sequenced CDR3 bases are TGTGCCAGTACAGAACGGGACAGCTATTACTCTGGAAACACC.

As to this clone: The CDR3 end lies 3 residues beyond the end of the read and is filled in from the germline J gene. The gene calls are TRBV5-1 and TRBJ2-7, with 9 bases that match TRBD1. The length of the CDR3 is 14 residues. Germline-derived CDR1 and CDR2 are SGHRS and YFSETQ. V lost 4 bases to trimming and J lost 5 bases; unmatched junction nucleotides: 7. The CDR3 protein is CASSGGTGTNEQYF. CDR3 DNA (partial): TGCGCCAGCAGCGGGGGGACAGGGACCAACGAG.

On this clone itself: The CDR3 is cut off 3 residues early in the read; its end comes from the germline J gene. J is TRBJ2-3 and V is TRBV6-2 or TRBV6-3; 8 bases are a match to TRBD2. CDR1 is MNHEY and CDR2 is SVGEGT in the germline V gene. With V trimmed by 5 bases and J by 1 base, 2 bases remained unmatched. This CDR3 contains 14 residues. CDR3 DNA, as far as it was read: TGTGCCAGCAGTCCGCGGGGGGGCACAGATACG. Amino acid sequence: CASSPRGGTDT. The entire CDR3 reads CASSPRGGTDTQYF.

In the case of this clone: One end of the junction varies from germline; a read error may be responsible. The CDR3 end is not reached by the read, which stops 3 residues before it; the germline J gene fills it in. The chain carries TRBV7-7 and TRBJ1-2, with TRBD1 as a possible D gene (5 bases). There are 15 residues in the CDR3. Germline V gene sequence: CDR1 SSHAT, CDR2 FNYEAQ (reference sequence). This CDR3 reads CASSLVGQGCNGYTF. CDR3 DNA (partial): TGTGCTAGCAGCTTAGTCGGGCAGGGCTGTAATGGC.

On this clone itself: The CDR3 end falls 3 residues outside the read, so it is completed with the germline J gene. The J gene is TRBJ2-3, the V gene TRBV11-2, with D hard to call. V was cut by 4 bases and J by 2 bases, with 4 bases left in between. Germline V gives CDR1 SGHAT, CDR2 FQNNGV. This CDR3 is built from 12 residues. The CDR3 reads CASSSNTDTQYF. CDR3 bases read: TGTGCCAGCAGCTCCAACACAGATACG.

As to this clone: The CDR3 is cut off 3 residues early in the read; its end comes from the germline J gene. This chain connects TRBV4-2 to TRBJ2-7; D may be TRBD1 (5 bases). The CDR3 covers 15 residues. With 0 bases removed from V and 2 bases from J, the gap between germline ends came to 11 bases. Germline V gives CDR1 LGHNA, CDR2 YNFKEQ. CDR3 bases read: TGTGCCAGCAGCCAAGATCTCGGCAGGGCCTACGAG. Translating it yields CASSQDLGRAYE. The CDR3 reads in full as CASSQDLGRAYEQYF.

Worth noting for this clone: The read stops 3 residues short of the end of the CDR3; the missing end is completed from the germline J gene. The J gene is TRBJ1-1, the V gene TRBV5-6, with 9 bases aligning to TRBD1. There are 14 residues in the CDR3. Per germline, CDR1 SGHDT and CDR2 YYEEEE. J was trimmed by 6 bases and V by 0 bases; bases with no gene match: 3. CDR3 protein: CASSLVDRGAEAFF. The part of the CDR3 DNA that was read is TGTGCCAGCAGCTTGGTGGACAGGGGTGCTGAA.

CDR3 amino acids: CASSPGVSYGQYF. The CDR3 bases that were read are TGCGCCAGCAGCCCGGGGGTTTCCTATGGT. The genes are TRBV5-1 and TRBJ2-4, with D perhaps TRBD2 (6 bases). Read data end 3 residues before the CDR3 end; the end is taken from the germline J gene. This CDR3 region has 13 residues. Germline V gives CDR1 SGHRS, CDR2 YFSETQ.

As regards this clone: With the read ending 3 residues before the CDR3 end, the germline J gene is used to fill in that end. The chain employs TRBV5-4 and TRBJ1-2; a weak D match, TRBD1 (6 bases). CDR1 is SGHNT, CDR2 YYREEE, per germline (reference sequence). This CDR3 is built from 14 residues. The CDR3 loop is CASSLPGQQETYTF. The covered CDR3 bases are TGTGCCAGCAGCCTGCCGGGACAACAAGAGACC. Supplemented by reference TRBV5-4 and TRBJ1-2, the full variable domain reads ETGVTQSPTHLIKTRGQQVTLRCSSQSGHNTVSWYQQALGQGPQFIFQYYREEENGRGNFPPRFSGLQFPNYSSELNVNALELDDSALYLCASSLPGQQETYTFGSGTRLTVV.

Remarks on this clone: The read finishes 3 residues shy of the CDR3 end, and the germline J gene is used to complete it. The chain couples TRBV11-2 to TRBJ2-7; D possibly corresponds to TRBD1 (5 bases). The CDR3 is 14 amino acids. The germline CDR1 and CDR2 sequences are SGHAT and FQNNGV. Deletions cut 1 base from V and 2 bases from J, with 9 bases between. The CDR3 reads CASSLGGATYEQYF. The sequenced CDR3 bases are TGTGCCAGCAGCTTAGGTGGGGCCACCTACGAG.

With respect to this clone: The CDR3 goes on 3 residues after the read ends, and that part is filled in from the germline J gene. This chain joins TRBV20-1 and TRBJ2-1, with D possibly being TRBD2 (5 bases). CDR3 length equals 14 residues. Trimming left V 0 bases short and J 4 bases short, with 10 bases between. Germline V CDR1 and CDR2: DFQATT, SNEGSKA (reference sequence). The DNA read from the CDR3 is TGCAGTGCTAGAGACGGGGTCAGTTACAATGAG. Translating gives CSARDGVSYNE. The full CDR3 is CSARDGVSYNEQFF.

As regards this clone: The read halts 3 residues ahead of the CDR3 end, with the missing end drawn from the germline J gene. V usage is TRBV6-2 or TRBV6-3 and J usage is TRBJ2-7; D unresolved. The CDR3 totals 14 residues. The V gene's germline CDR1 is MNHEY and CDR2 SVGEGT. Trimming took off 5 bases at V and 5 bases at J, with 16 bases between the two ends. The DNA read from the CDR3 is TGTGCCAGCAGTCACGTAACCGACAACCACGAG. It codes for CASSHVTDNHE. Given in full, the CDR3 is CASSHVTDNHEQYF.

As to this clone: The read ends 3 residues shy of where the CDR3 ends; the end is completed using the germline J gene. The chain recombines TRBV30 with TRBJ1-1, with 10 bases fitting TRBD1. This CDR3 is 13 amino acids long. J gave up 5 bases and V 4 bases, and 4 bases lay outside the gene matches. Germline V lookup: CDR1 GTSNPN, CDR2 SVGIG (reference sequence). The CDR3 loop is CAWTGTGDTEAFF. The covered CDR3 bases are TGTGCCTGGACCGGGACAGGGGATACTGAA.